A single sample gave rise to the 30 T cell receptor beta chains below, sequenced in a study of blood T cell repertoires in COVID-19. Libraries were prepared by immunoSEQ multiplex PCR; TCRdb keeps only in-frame clonotypes and omits some of them. The sample shows 65,000 or so clones, around 80% of them seen only once. The source material was peripheral blood. Receptors were obtained from a man younger than 45 with COVID-19, enrolled during active disease.

This chain connects TRBV18 to TRBJ2-7, with 8 bases aligning to TRBD1. Germline V gene lookup returns CDR1 KGHSH and CDR2 LQKENI. Germline trimming cut 3 bases from V and 7 bases from J; bases unmatched to any gene: 5. CDR3 length: 13 amino acids. CDR3 in amino acids: CASSPDRATEQYF. The CDR3 DNA is TGTGCCAGCTCACCGGACAGGGCGACAGAGCAGTACTTC.

V gene TRBV30 combines with J gene TRBJ1-1; a weak D match, TRBD1 (5 bases). This CDR3 has 12 amino acids. Germline CDR1 GTSNPN, CDR2 SVGIG (reference sequence). The V end was cut by 2 bases, the J end by 10 bases, with 14 bases between. The CDR3 bases are TGTGCCTGGAGTCAGGGCGGACCTCGAGCTTTCTTT. This gives the protein CAWSQGGPRAFF.

This clone occurred a few times. The chain combines TRBV27 with TRBJ2-3; 9 bases match TRBD1. The CDR3 is 15 amino acids. Trimming removed 8 bases from V and 5 bases from J; junction bases left unmatched: 11. Germline V gene data show CDR1 as MNHEY and CDR2 as SMNVEV (reference sequence). The CDR3 bases are TGTGCCAGCCTTAAACAGGGGGCGCCGGGAGATACGCAGTATTTT. Encoded protein: CASLKQGAPGDTQYF.

The chain is built from TRBV5-1 and TRBJ2-2; 9 positions agree with TRBD2. This CDR3 spans 16 amino acids. Germline V gene sequence: CDR1 SGHRS, CDR2 YFSETQ. The trim removed 3 bases at V and 6 bases at J, leaving 9 bases unmatched. The CDR3 DNA follows: TGCGCCAGCAGCTCGTATAGCGGGAGTGGGGCCGGGGAGCTGTTTTTT. It translates to CASSSYSGSGAGELFF.

This clone has a single count. This rearrangement joins TRBV7-9 to TRBJ2-4; D gene unclear. The CDR3 has 14 amino acids. V lost 1 base and J lost 0, with 4 bases in between. CDR1 and CDR2 (germline): SEHNR, FQNEAQ (reference sequence). The CDR3 spells CASSLGAAKNIQYF. The CDR3 nucleotides are TGTGCCAGCAGCTTAGGGGCAGCCAAAAACATTCAGTACTTC.

This chain joins TRBV3-1 (or the pseudogene TRBV3-2) and TRBJ1-5; D possibly corresponds to TRBD1 (6 bases). Trimming cost V 4 bases and J 5 bases, with 18 bases left between them. CDR3 size: 16 residues. Germline CDR1 and CDR2: LGHDT and YNNKEL (reference sequence). The CDR3 protein is CASSPKGTMGHQPQHF. As DNA, the CDR3 is TGTGCCAGCAGCCCCAAAGGGACAATGGGTCATCAGCCCCAGCATTTT.

The rearrangement links TRBV2 to TRBJ1-5; 8 positions agree with TRBD1. This CDR3 has 14 residues. Trimming took 3 bases from V and 6 from J; bases not matched to a gene: 4. Germline values: CDR1 SNHLY, CDR2 FYNNEI. The CDR3 loop reads CASSESRGRQPQHF. As DNA, the CDR3 is TGTGCCAGCAGTGAGTCCAGGGGGCGTCAGCCCCAGCATTTT.

This clone was seen once. This chain connects TRBV6-5 to TRBJ1-2, with D perhaps TRBD1 (5 bases). This CDR3 contains 11 residues. V lost 4 bases and J lost 7, with 7 bases in between. From germline, CDR1 is MNHEY and CDR2 SVGAGI. The DNA of the CDR3 is TGTGCCAGCAGTTCAGGGTTTGGCTACACCTTC. This translates into CASSSGFGYTF.

The V and J genes are TRBV28 and TRBJ2-7; 8 bases are shared with TRBD1. The length of the CDR3 is 15 residues. V trimming: 4 bases; J trimming: 3 bases; junction bases outside the gene matches: 8. Germline loops: CDR1 MDHEN, CDR2 SYDVKM. CDR3 residues: CASSSTPGQVYEQYF. The DNA of the CDR3 is TGTGCCAGCAGTTCGACTCCGGGACAGGTCTACGAGCAGTACTTC.

V is TRBV28 and J is TRBJ2-7; 8 bases line up with TRBD2. The CDR3 has 14 amino acids. The junction had 5 bases not matched to a gene; V was cut back by 5 bases and J by 2 bases. Per germline, CDR1 MDHEN and CDR2 SYDVKM. The CDR3 DNA sequence: TGTGCCAGCAGTACTAGCGGAGGGACCTACGAGCAGTACTTC. Translation gives CASSTSGGTYEQYF.

This sequence joins TRBV30 and TRBJ2-7, with 12 nucleotides matching TRBD1. The CDR3 length is 17 residues. Per germline, CDR1 GTSNPN and CDR2 SVGIG (reference sequence). V gave up 0 bases and J gave up 12 bases; unmatched junction bases: 18. CDR3 sequence (DNA): TGTGCCTGGAGTGTACGAGGTTCCCCGGGACAGGGGGCCGGATTGTACTTC. Its protein is CAWSVRGSPGQGAGLYF.

The chain is built from TRBV5-1 and TRBJ2-1, with D unclear. The CDR3 covers 17 residues. Per germline, CDR1 SGHRS and CDR2 YFSETQ. Trimming cost V 4 bases and J 0 bases, with 17 bases left between them. The CDR3 DNA reads as TGCGCCAGCAGCCCGAACCCTCTTGCCAGCTCCTACAATGAGCAGTTCTTC. This encodes CASSPNPLASSYNEQFF. The complete variable domain, with remaining parts taken from reference TRBV5-1 and TRBJ2-1, reads KAGVTQTPRYLIKTRGQQVTLSCSPISGHRSVSWYQQTPGQGLQFLFEYFSETQRNKGNFPGRFSGRQFSNSRSEMNVSTLELGDSALYLCASSPNPLASSYNEQFFGPGTRLTVL.

This chain links TRBV7-9 with TRBJ1-1; D is possibly TRBD1 (5 bases). CDR3 size: 12 residues. V gave up 1 base and J gave up 8 bases, with 8 bases separating them. The germline CDR1 and CDR2 sequences are SEHNR and FQNEAQ (reference sequence). CDR3: CASSLGEGEAFF. The CDR3 DNA reads TGTGCCAGCAGCTTAGGGGAGGGGGAAGCTTTCTTT.

This clone showed up just once. The CDR3 DNA sequence: TGTGCCAGCAGCCAGGGCGGTAGCGGTGACTCCTACAATGAGCAGTTCTTC. This encodes CASSQGGSGDSYNEQFF. The V gene is TRBV4-2, the J gene TRBJ2-1, with a tentative D call TRBD2 (6 bases). The V end lost 3 bases, the J end lost 0 bases, and 15 bases lay between the germline ends. The CDR3 consists of 17 residues. From germline, CDR1 is LGHNA and CDR2 YNFKEQ.

The chain employs TRBV25-1 and TRBJ2-3; D is uncertain. The CDR3 totals 13 residues. From germline, CDR1 is MGHDK and CDR2 SYGVNS. Trimming stripped 4 bases from V and 4 bases from J, with 9 bases between. Written as DNA, the CDR3 is TGTGCCAGCAGTGGAGGAAGTTCAGATACGCAGTATTTT. Translated, it gives CASSGGSSDTQYF.

This sequence joins TRBV6-5 and TRBJ1-2, with D uncertain. V was clipped by 8 bases and J by 5 bases, with 18 bases between them. Germline CDR1 MNHEY, CDR2 SVGAGI. The CDR3 sequence is 14 residues long. DNA for the CDR3: TGTGCCAGCTCCCTCGGGTTTCACTCATATGGCTACACCTTC. This encodes CASSLGFHSYGYTF.

In the case of this clone: Distinct nucleotide sequences in the sample also encode this CDR3. CDR3 bases: TGTGCCAGCAGTGGGCCGACTAGCGCCCGCACAGATACGCAGTATTTT. Translated, it gives CASSGPTSARTDTQYF. The chain employs TRBV6-1 and TRBJ2-3; 8 nucleotides agree with TRBD2. The V gene end was trimmed by 4 bases and the J gene end by 1 base; junction bases not matched to a gene: 7. The CDR3 loop spans 16 amino acids. Germline loops: CDR1 MNHNS, CDR2 SASEGT.

The chain joins TRBV29-1 to TRBJ2-5; possible D gene TRBD2, 5 bases. The V gene's germline CDR1 is SQVTM and CDR2 ANQGSEA. The CDR3 length is 13 residues. The germline V and J ends were trimmed by 2 bases and 0 bases, with 7 bases remaining between them. The CDR3 is CSVERGYQETQYF. The CDR3 DNA is TGCAGCGTTGAACGCGGGTACCAAGAGACCCAGTACTTC.

V is TRBV7-2 and J is TRBJ1-5, with D possibly matching TRBD1 (5 bases). V dropped 4 bases and J dropped 0 bases, with 13 bases sitting between them. The CDR3 totals 16 residues. Germline V CDR1 and CDR2: SGHTA, FQGNSA. The CDR3, as DNA: TGTGCCAGCAGCTCTTACAGGATACCTAGCAATCAGCCCCAGCATTTT. As protein: CASSSYRIPSNQPQHF. Based on the CDR3 plus reference TRBV7-2 and TRBJ1-5, the full variable domain is GAGVSQSPSNKVTEKGKDVELRCDPISGHTALYWYRQSLGQGLEFLIYFQGNSAPDKSGLPSDRFSAERTGGSVSTLTIQRTQQEDSAVYLCASSSYRIPSNQPQHFGDGTRLSIL.

The CDR3 reads CASSDRGRVSPLHF. The CDR3 nucleotides read TGTGCCAGCTCGGACAGGGGAAGGGTGTCACCCCTCCACTTT. V usage is TRBV14 and J usage is TRBJ1-6; TRBD1 matches 9 bases. Trimming cost V 8 bases and J 10 bases; bases outside gene matches: 9. Germline CDR1 reads SGHDN; CDR2 reads FVKESK. The CDR3 is made up of 14 amino acids.

CDR3 in DNA: TGTGCCAGCAGCCCCATCAACAATGAGCAGTTCTTC. Protein: CASSPINNEQFF. This chain links TRBV6-5 with TRBJ2-1; D gene uncertain. The V end was cut by 6 bases, the J end by 5 bases, with 8 bases between. The V gene's germline CDR1 is MNHEY and CDR2 SVGAGI. This CDR3 region has 12 residues.

CDR3: CASSPLDRAVNEQFF. The DNA for the CDR3 is TGTGCCAGCAGCCCCTTAGACAGGGCGGTCAATGAGCAGTTCTTC. The chain combines TRBV11-3 with TRBJ2-1, with 7 bases identical to TRBD1. The germline V gene encodes CDR1 SGHNT and CDR2 YENEEA. V gave up 5 bases and J gave up 6 bases; unmatched junction bases: 10. CDR3 size: 15 residues.

The chain uses TRBV19 and TRBJ2-7; 7 bases are a match to TRBD2. The CDR3 spans 14 residues. After removal of 5 bases from V and 3 bases from J, the junction contained 7 bases not matched to a gene. CDR1 is LNHDA and CDR2 is SQIVND in the germline V gene (reference sequence). The CDR3 is CASSLTWTSYEQYF. CDR3 coding DNA: TGTGCCAGTAGTCTTACCTGGACTAGCTACGAGCAGTACTTC. Based on the CDR3 plus reference TRBV19 and TRBJ2-7, the full variable domain is DGGITQSPKYLFRKEGQNVTLSCEQNLNHDAMYWYRQDPGQGLRLIYYSQIVNDFQKGDIAEGYSVSREKKESFPLTVTSAQKNPTAFYLCASSLTWTSYEQYFGPGTRLTVT.

The chain has TRBV7-6 and TRBJ2-1, with 9 nucleotides matching TRBD2. Unmatched junction bases numbered 5, after V lost 3 bases and J lost 5 bases. This CDR3 has 15 residues. The V gene's germline CDR1 is SGHVS and CDR2 FNYEAQ. CDR3 region: CASSFRLAVNNEQFF. CDR3 coding DNA: TGTGCCAGCAGCTTCCGACTAGCGGTTAACAATGAGCAGTTCTTC.

This chain joins TRBV23-1 and TRBJ1-1; D remains ambiguous. TRBV23-1 is flagged as an ORF with uncertain function. The CDR3 has 13 residues. Trimming took off 1 base at V and 1 base at J, with 4 bases between the two ends. In DNA form, the CDR3 reads TGCGCCAGCAGTCAATTCGGGAACACTGAAGCTTTCTTT. This gives the protein CASSQFGNTEAFF.

The chain employs TRBV27 and TRBJ1-6; D remains ambiguous. Trimming pared 2 bases from V and 12 bases from J, leaving 14 bases between. Germline CDR1 MNHEY, CDR2 SMNVEV (reference sequence). CDR3 length equals 14 residues. CDR3 sequence: CASSLDGAVGPLHF. The CDR3 DNA reads as TGTGCCAGCAGTTTAGACGGCGCGGTAGGACCCCTCCACTTT.

This sequence joins TRBV28 and TRBJ2-5, with D possibly being TRBD2 (5 bases). V lost 7 bases and J lost 7, with 16 bases in between. This CDR3 comprises 13 residues. Germline V gene lookup returns CDR1 MDHEN and CDR2 SYDVKM. This CDR3 is CASKIEGSGTQYF. CDR3 bases: TGTGCCAGCAAAATCGAGGGTTCCGGGACCCAGTACTTC. Drawing the rest from reference TRBV28 and TRBJ2-5, the complete variable domain is DVKVTQSSRYLVKRTGEKVFLECVQDMDHENMFWYRQDPGLGLRLIYFSYDVKMKEKGDIPEGYSVSREKKERFSLILESASTNQTSMYLCASKIEGSGTQYFGPGTRLLVL.

The CDR3 region is CASRGDRVISGYTF. The CDR3 DNA follows: TGTGCCAGCAGGGGGGACAGGGTGATTTCTGGCTACACCTTC. This sequence joins TRBV6-5 and TRBJ1-2; 9 positions match TRBD1. J lost 7 bases, V lost 6 bases, and 9 bases had no gene match. Germline CDR1 is MNHEY and CDR2 is SVGAGI. The CDR3 covers 14 residues.

The chain couples TRBV11-2 to TRBJ2-5; TRBD2 matches 13 bases. The germline CDR1 and CDR2 sequences are SGHAT and FQNNGV. CDR3 length: 15 amino acids. V lost 5 bases to trimming and J lost 7 bases; unmatched junction nucleotides: 7. For the CDR3, the DNA is TGTGCCAGCAGCAGAGGACTAGCGGGAGCGGGGACCCAGTACTTC. It translates to CASSRGLAGAGTQYF.

This clone has more than one count but fewer than ten. V gene TRBV3-1 (or the pseudogene TRBV3-2) combines with J gene TRBJ1-1; weak D call: TRBD1 (6 bases). The V gene's germline CDR1 is LGHDT and CDR2 YNNKEL (reference sequence). V was pared by 3 bases and J by 7 bases, with 9 bases between. The CDR3 is made up of 12 amino acids. In DNA form, the CDR3 reads TGTGCCAGCAGCCAGGGGGCTAGTGAAGCTTTCTTT. Translating gives CASSQGASEAFF.